The present TCR beta chain was sequenced within a study of T cell repertoires in cytomegalovirus infection. Study background: It can be stated that public TCR beta signatures indicated CMV infection as well as a matching HLA type.

TCRdb fed the reads into MiXCR, producing one record per CDR3 protein. The sample contains over 300,000 distinct CDR3 sequences, 15% to 20% of which appear only once. This clonotype showed up many times. Its antigen is not identified. Germline CDR1 and CDR2: SGHTA and FQGNSA. The CDR3 covers 16 residues. The V and J ends lost 2 bases and 4 bases, in that order; junction bases with no gene match: 7. Findings and caveats of the study: People with CMV and the relevant HLA were identified by cumulative public TCR beta family frequency. HLA-C-restricted CMV clonotypes gave the most frequent clonotype in two of eight donors.

The rearrangement joins TRBV7-2 to TRBJ2-1; 8 bases agree with TRBD1. The specimen sequenced was PBMCs. The sequence derives from a human donor in good health (CMV status not recorded). Some clones in this sample may be carry-over from other donors' samples. DNA of the CDR3: TGTGCCAGCAGCTTATTTCCCAGGGGGCGTTACAATGAGCAGTTCTTC. This encodes CASSLFPRGRYNEQFF.